This entry lists 24 T cell receptor beta chains sequenced from one sample in a study of shared clonotypes between healthy human individuals. Libraries were prepared by immunoSEQ multiplex PCR; TCRdb keeps only in-frame clonotypes and omits some of them. The sample has 1.4 million to 1.5 million clones; roughly 95% are singletons. The sequencing input was naive CD4+ T cells sorted from blood. Subset noted: CD45RA+ positively selected. These receptors all stem from a man aged 30 to 45 in good health.

This chain links TRBV18 with TRBJ1-1; D remains ambiguous. V was shortened by 2 bases and J by 0 bases, with 13 bases between the two germline ends. Germline CDR1 KGHSH, CDR2 LQKENI. The CDR3 is made up of 16 amino acids. CDR3 loop: CASSPDGTALNTEAFF. DNA of the CDR3: TGTGCCAGCTCACCAGACGGAACAGCCTTGAACACTGAAGCTTTCTTT.

The rearrangement uses TRBV5-1 and TRBJ2-1; 8 positions match TRBD1. Trimming took 2 bases from V and 5 from J; bases not matched to a gene: 6. Germline V gene sequence: CDR1 SGHRS, CDR2 YFSETQ. The CDR3 consists of 15 residues. As DNA, the CDR3 is TGCGCCAGCAGCTTACAGGGGGTAGTAAACAATGAGCAGTTCTTC. Amino acids: CASSLQGVVNNEQFF.

V gene TRBV6-1 combines with J gene TRBJ2-7, with 9 nucleotides matching TRBD2. The trim removed 3 bases at V and 7 bases at J, leaving 7 bases unmatched. Germline V gene data show CDR1 as MNHNS and CDR2 as SASEGT. The CDR3 runs 14 residues. This CDR3 reads CASSEASGNEEQYF. The CDR3 DNA reads TGTGCCAGCAGTGAGGCTAGCGGGAACGAAGAGCAGTACTTC.

The V and J genes are TRBV5-4 and TRBJ1-1; TRBD1 agrees at 8 bases. V shed 4 bases and J 1 base; nucleotides not matched to a gene: 12. Germline V gene sequence: CDR1 SGHNT, CDR2 YYREEE (reference sequence). The CDR3 sequence is 17 residues long. CDR3 in amino acids: CASSPGQGGGANTEAFF. The CDR3 bases are TGTGCCAGCAGCCCAGGACAGGGAGGGGGAGCGAACACTGAAGCTTTCTTT.

The genes are TRBV28 and TRBJ2-5, with 11 nucleotides matching TRBD2. CDR1 and CDR2 (germline): MDHEN, SYDVKM. The CDR3 is made up of 15 amino acids. Losses at the gene ends were 3 bases for V and 3 bases for J; bases not matched to a gene: 3. The chain's CDR3 is CASSFIAGGKETQYF. CDR3 nucleotides: TGTGCCAGCAGTTTTATAGCGGGAGGGAAAGAGACCCAGTACTTC.

This clone was recorded only once. The chain carries TRBV5-8 and TRBJ1-5; unclear D gene. The V end lost 2 bases, the J end lost 5 bases, and 8 bases lay between the germline ends. Germline-derived CDR1 and CDR2 are SGHTS and YDEGEE. The CDR3 has 13 amino acids. The chain's CDR3 is CASSLIPDQPQHF. For the CDR3, the DNA is TGTGCCAGCAGCTTAATACCGGATCAGCCCCAGCATTTT.

The DNA of the CDR3 is TGTGCCAGCACCCAGAACTTTGGGACAGAACTCACCTACGAGCAGTACTTC. Translated, it gives CASTQNFGTELTYEQYF. The V gene is TRBV2, the J gene TRBJ2-7, with TRBD1 identical over 7 bases. Germline lookup yields CDR1 SNHLY and CDR2 FYNNEI. This CDR3 has 17 residues. V gave up 7 bases and J gave up 2 bases; unmatched junction bases: 17.

V usage is TRBV29-1 and J usage is TRBJ1-2; no clear D gene. This CDR3 is 13 amino acids long. Germline CDR1 is SQVTM and CDR2 is ANQGSEA. Trimming stripped 7 bases from V and 4 bases from J, with 16 bases between. The DNA of the CDR3 is TGCAGCGCAACCGGAGACGGAATCTATGGCTACACCTTC. Amino acids: CSATGDGIYGYTF. Variable domain in full (rest from reference TRBV29-1 and TRBJ1-2): SAVISQKPSRDICQRGTSLTIQCQVDSQVTMMFWYRQQPGQSLTLIATANQGSEATYESGFVIDKFPISRPNLTFSTLTVSNMSPEDSSIYLCSATGDGIYGYTFGSGTRLTVV.

This rearrangement joins TRBV5-1 to TRBJ1-1, with D unresolved. Germline V gene data show CDR1 as SGHRS and CDR2 as YFSETQ. V was pared by 1 base and J by 5 bases, with 9 bases between. The CDR3 runs to 13 residues. CDR3 nucleotides: TGCGCCAGCAGCTTGTATGAGGAGACTGAAGCTTTCTTT. Translating gives CASSLYEETEAFF.

In regard to this clone: The same CDR3 can be traced to other DNA sequences in this sample. This chain uses TRBV6-1 with TRBJ2-7; D unclear. V lost 1 base and J lost 1, with 8 bases in between. Germline-derived CDR1 and CDR2 are MNHNS and SASEGT. The CDR3 sequence is 14 residues long. This CDR3 is CASSEGGGSYEQYF. The CDR3 DNA is TGTGCCAGCAGTGAAGGCGGCGGTTCCTACGAGCAGTACTTC.

A single count supports this clone. The chain couples TRBV28 to TRBJ2-1; 8 positions agree with TRBD2. CDR1 and CDR2 from the germline V gene are MDHEN and SYDVKM. The CDR3 covers 14 residues. V gave up 7 bases and J gave up 6 bases; unmatched junction bases: 8. CDR3 coding DNA: TGTGCCAGCACTCCGGGACTAGGGCTCAATGAGCAGTTCTTC. It is translated as CASTPGLGLNEQFF.

Here the CDR3 DNA reads TGTGCCAGTACCAGCGGGAGGGCCAACACAGATACGCAGTATTTT. Its protein product is CASTSGRANTDTQYF. The chain uses TRBV19 and TRBJ2-3; 10 bases are shared with TRBD2. The CDR3 length is 15 residues. V shed 7 bases, J shed 2 bases, and the junction held 6 bases outside the gene matches. Germline CDR1 reads LNHDA; CDR2 reads SQIVND (reference sequence).

The V and J genes are TRBV11-2 and TRBJ2-5; 9 bases are shared with TRBD2. Germline CDR1 reads SGHAT; CDR2 reads FQNNGV. The CDR3 sequence is 16 residues long. V was clipped by 0 bases and J by 5 bases; unmatched bases: 7. CDR3: CASSLDPLAGLETQYF. The CDR3 nucleotides are TGTGCCAGCAGCTTAGATCCCCTAGCGGGACTTGAGACCCAGTACTTC. Based on the CDR3 plus reference TRBV11-2 and TRBJ2-5, the full variable domain is EAGVAQSPRYKIIEKRQSVAFWCNPISGHATLYWYQQILGQGPKLLIQFQNNGVVDDSQLPKDRFSAERLKGVDSTLKIQPAKLEDSAVYLCASSLDPLAGLETQYFGPGTRLLVL.

The rearrangement links TRBV14 to TRBJ1-3, with D possibly TRBD1 on 6 matching bases. The CDR3 extends over 14 amino acids. Germline-derived CDR1 and CDR2 are SGHDN and FVKESK. V was clipped by 4 bases and J by 2 bases, with 9 bases between them. This CDR3 reads CASSPGTTGNTIYF. CDR3 bases: TGTGCCAGCAGCCCCGGGACAACTGGAAACACCATATATTTT.

The rearrangement uses TRBV18 and TRBJ2-4, with 11 nucleotides matching TRBD2. Per the germline V gene, CDR1 is KGHSH and CDR2 is LQKENI. J gave up 3 bases and V 3 bases, and 16 bases lay outside the gene matches. The length of the CDR3 is 20 residues. CDR3 in amino acids: CASSPDRGTRLAGNKNIQYF. CDR3 coding DNA: TGTGCCAGCTCACCTGACAGGGGGACCCGACTAGCGGGGAACAAAAACATTCAGTACTTC. Full variable domain (rest looked up from reference TRBV18 and TRBJ2-4): NAGVMQNPRHLVRRRGQEARLRCSPMKGHSHVYWYRQLPEEGLKFMVYLQKENIIDESGMPKERFSAEFPKEGPSILRIQQVVRGDSAAYFCASSPDRGTRLAGNKNIQYFGAGTRLSVL.

A single count supports this clone. The DNA for the CDR3 is TGTGCCAGCAGTGAATCTAGGGGGAGTCAGCCCCAGCATTTT. It is translated as CASSESRGSQPQHF. The chain uses TRBV6-1 and TRBJ1-5; the D gene is possibly TRBD1 (6 bases). Germline CDR1 MNHNS, CDR2 SASEGT. This CDR3 comprises 14 residues. V lost 2 bases and J lost 6, with 11 bases in between.

The chain is built from TRBV6-1 and TRBJ1-1; D is uncertain. V dropped 2 bases and J dropped 10 bases, with 14 bases sitting between them. Germline CDR1 is MNHNS and CDR2 is SASEGT. The CDR3 extends over 13 amino acids. As DNA, the CDR3 is TGTGCCAGCAGTGAACTCACCCCTCCTACAGCTTTCTTT. Amino acids: CASSELTPPTAFF.

The chain recombines TRBV18 with TRBJ2-1; the D is unclear. The CDR3 length is 12 residues. The V gene's germline CDR1 is KGHSH and CDR2 LQKENI. Deletions cut 2 bases from V and 7 bases from J, with 6 bases between. In DNA, the CDR3 is TGTGCCAGCTCACCAAATATGAATGAGCAGTTCTTC. Its protein product is CASSPNMNEQFF.

This rearrangement joins TRBV6-5 to TRBJ1-3; 7 bases line up with TRBD1. Germline CDR1 MNHEY, CDR2 SVGAGI. The junction had 10 bases not matched to a gene; V was cut back by 7 bases and J by 4 bases. This CDR3 comprises 15 residues. The CDR3 sequence is CASTQNRGGGNTIYF. The CDR3 nucleotides read TGTGCCAGCACTCAAAACAGGGGTGGAGGAAACACCATATATTTT.

In DNA form, the CDR3 reads TGTGCCACCAGCAGACCTACAGGGCTCAATGAGCAGTTCTTC. It translates to CATSRPTGLNEQFF. The rearrangement links TRBV15 to TRBJ2-1, with a weak D call TRBD1 (6 bases). Germline CDR1 and CDR2: LNHNV and YYDKDF (reference sequence). This CDR3 contains 14 residues. V lost 2 bases and J lost 6, with 11 bases in between.

V and J are TRBV7-3 and TRBJ2-2; 7 bases fit TRBD2. Germline V lookup: CDR1 SGHTA, CDR2 FQGTGA. Trimming took 4 bases from V and 0 from J; bases not matched to a gene: 2. CDR3 length equals 15 residues. The CDR3, as DNA: TGTGCCAGCAGCTCAGCGGGAACGAACACCGGGGAGCTGTTTTTT. This translates into CASSSAGTNTGELFF. Together with reference TRBV7-3 and TRBJ2-2, the CDR3 gives the full variable domain: GAGVSQTPSNKVTEKGKYVELRCDPISGHTALYWYRQSLGQGPEFLIYFQGTGAADDSGLPNDRFFAVRPEGSVSTLKIQRTERGDSAVYLCASSSAGTNTGELFFGEGSRLTVL.

The chain combines TRBV5-4 with TRBJ2-1; 11 nucleotides align to TRBD2. V shed 0 bases, J shed 6 bases, and the junction held 8 bases outside the gene matches. The CDR3 length is 17 residues. Germline values: CDR1 SGHNT, CDR2 YYREEE (reference sequence). Here the CDR3 reads CASSLGLAGGVGNEQFF. The CDR3 DNA sequence: TGTGCCAGCAGCTTGGGTCTAGCGGGAGGTGTGGGCAATGAGCAGTTCTTC.

V usage is TRBV28 and J usage is TRBJ2-4; TRBD1 might be the D (6 bases). This CDR3 region has 15 residues. V was clipped by 6 bases and J by 7 bases, with 19 bases between them. The germline V gene encodes CDR1 MDHEN and CDR2 SYDVKM. The CDR3, as DNA: TGTGCCAGCAGCCAGAAAATGGGGGCTGTGAACATTCAGTACTTC. Protein sequence: CASSQKMGAVNIQYF.

V usage is TRBV18 and J usage is TRBJ2-7; TRBD1 matches 7 bases. From germline, CDR1 is KGHSH and CDR2 LQKENI. CDR3 length equals 15 residues. The junction had 6 bases not matched to a gene; V was cut back by 3 bases and J by 1 base. The DNA for the CDR3 is TGTGCCAGCTCACCCGAACAGGGGTCGTCCTACGAGCAGTACTTC. Its translation is CASSPEQGSSYEQYF.